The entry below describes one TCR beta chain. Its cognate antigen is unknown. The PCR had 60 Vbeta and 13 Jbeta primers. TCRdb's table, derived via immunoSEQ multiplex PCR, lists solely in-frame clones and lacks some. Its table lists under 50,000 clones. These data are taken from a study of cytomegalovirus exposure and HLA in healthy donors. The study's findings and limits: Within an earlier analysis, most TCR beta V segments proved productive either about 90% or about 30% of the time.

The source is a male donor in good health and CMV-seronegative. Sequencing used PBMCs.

CDR3: CASSARDRAPREQYF. CDR3 bases: TGTGCCAGCAGCGCCCGGGACAGGGCGCCTAGGGAGCAGTACTTC. The chain combines TRBV9 with TRBJ2-7, with 9 nucleotides matching TRBD1. This CDR3 spans 15 amino acids. Germline loops: CDR1 SGDLS, CDR2 YYNGEE. V lost 3 bases to trimming and J lost 7 bases; unmatched junction nucleotides: 11.